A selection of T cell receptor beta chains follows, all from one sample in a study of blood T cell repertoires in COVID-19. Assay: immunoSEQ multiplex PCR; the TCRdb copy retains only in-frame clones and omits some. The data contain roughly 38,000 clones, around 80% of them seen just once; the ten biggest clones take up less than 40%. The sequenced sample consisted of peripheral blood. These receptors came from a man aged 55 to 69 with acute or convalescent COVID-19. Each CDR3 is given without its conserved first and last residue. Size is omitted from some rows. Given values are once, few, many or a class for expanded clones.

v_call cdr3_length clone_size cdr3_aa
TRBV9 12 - ASSIGETYGGYT
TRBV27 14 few ASSFSTRTNTGELF
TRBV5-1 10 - ASGLAGETQY
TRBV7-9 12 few ASSFDRGADTQY
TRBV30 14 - AWSRKGQGAYNEQF
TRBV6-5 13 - ASSPGLGNSDTQY
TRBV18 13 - ASSQGTGGNEKLF
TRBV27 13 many ASRNTGTVNYEQY
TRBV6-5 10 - ASTPGNYGYT
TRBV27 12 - ASSSTGGPTEAF
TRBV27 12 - ASSSGRGVNTIY
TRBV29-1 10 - SARSGANVLT
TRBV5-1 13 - ASSLGSGTGRTQY
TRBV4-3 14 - ASSQALRGSTDTQY
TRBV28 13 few ASSLAGLSSYEQY
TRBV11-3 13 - ASSPGLAGTYEQY
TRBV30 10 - AWSRGTGELF
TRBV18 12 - ASSPGTDRYGYT
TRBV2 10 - ASSQGNTEAF
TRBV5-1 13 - ASSWGQGNTGELF
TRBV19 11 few ASSIQGNYEQY
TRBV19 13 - ASSITENSNQPQH
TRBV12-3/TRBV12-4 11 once ASRPTANTEAF
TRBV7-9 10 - ASSLGRDEQY
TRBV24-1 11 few ATSGDSFSEQY
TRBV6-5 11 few ASRDYGGNTQY